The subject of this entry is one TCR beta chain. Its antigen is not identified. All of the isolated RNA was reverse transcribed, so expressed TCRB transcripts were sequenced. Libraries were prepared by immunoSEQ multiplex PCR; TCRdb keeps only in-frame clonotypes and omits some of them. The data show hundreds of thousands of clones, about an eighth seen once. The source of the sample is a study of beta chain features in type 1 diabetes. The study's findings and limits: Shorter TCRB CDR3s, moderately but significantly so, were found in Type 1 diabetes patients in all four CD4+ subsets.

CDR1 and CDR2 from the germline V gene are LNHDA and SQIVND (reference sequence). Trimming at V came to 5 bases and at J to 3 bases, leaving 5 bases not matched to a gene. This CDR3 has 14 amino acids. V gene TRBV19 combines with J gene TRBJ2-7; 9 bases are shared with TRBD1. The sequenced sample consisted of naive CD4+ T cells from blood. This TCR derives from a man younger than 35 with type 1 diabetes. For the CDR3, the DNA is TGTGCCAGTAGTTATACAGGGGGCGGCTACGAGCAGTACTTC. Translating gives CASSYTGGGYEQYF.